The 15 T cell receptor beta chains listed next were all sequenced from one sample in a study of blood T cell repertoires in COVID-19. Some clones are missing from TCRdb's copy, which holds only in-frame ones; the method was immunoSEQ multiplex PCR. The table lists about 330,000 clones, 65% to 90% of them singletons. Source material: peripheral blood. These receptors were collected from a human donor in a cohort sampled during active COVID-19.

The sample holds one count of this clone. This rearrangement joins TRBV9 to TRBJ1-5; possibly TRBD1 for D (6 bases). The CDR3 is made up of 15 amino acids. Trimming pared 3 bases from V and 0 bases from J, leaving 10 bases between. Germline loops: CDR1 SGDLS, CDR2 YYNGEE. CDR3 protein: CASSAGTHSNQPQHF. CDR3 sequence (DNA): TGTGCCAGCAGCGCCGGGACACATAGCAATCAGCCCCAGCATTTT.

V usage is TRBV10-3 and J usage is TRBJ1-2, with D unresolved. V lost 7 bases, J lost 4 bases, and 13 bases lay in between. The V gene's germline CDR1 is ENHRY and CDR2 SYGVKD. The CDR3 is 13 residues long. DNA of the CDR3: TGTGCCATCAAGGAGGGAGGGAGCTATGGCTACACCTTC. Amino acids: CAIKEGGSYGYTF.

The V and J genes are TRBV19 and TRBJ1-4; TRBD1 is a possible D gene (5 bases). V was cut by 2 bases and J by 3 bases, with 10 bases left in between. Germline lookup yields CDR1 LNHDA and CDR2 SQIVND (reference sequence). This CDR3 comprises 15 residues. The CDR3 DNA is TGTGCCAGTAGTATAAGGGGTTATCCTAATGAAAAACTGTTTTTT. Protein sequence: CASSIRGYPNEKLFF.

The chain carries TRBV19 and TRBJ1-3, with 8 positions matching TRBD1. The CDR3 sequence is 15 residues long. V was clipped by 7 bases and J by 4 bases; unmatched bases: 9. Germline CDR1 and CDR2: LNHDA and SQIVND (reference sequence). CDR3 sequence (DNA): TGTGCCAGTACCATAAACAGGGGGAGCGGAAACACCATATATTTT. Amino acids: CASTINRGSGNTIYF. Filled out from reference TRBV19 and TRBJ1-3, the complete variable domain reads DGGITQSPKYLFRKEGQNVTLSCEQNLNHDAMYWYRQDPGQGLRLIYYSQIVNDFQKGDIAEGYSVSREKKESFPLTVTSAQKNPTAFYLCASTINRGSGNTIYFGEGSWLTVV.

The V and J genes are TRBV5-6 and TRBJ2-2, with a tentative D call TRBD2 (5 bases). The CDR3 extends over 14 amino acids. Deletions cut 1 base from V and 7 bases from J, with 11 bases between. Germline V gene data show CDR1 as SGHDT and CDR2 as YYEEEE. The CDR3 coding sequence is TGTGCCAGCAGCTTGTTCGTCGGGATCGGGGAGCTGTTTTTT. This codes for CASSLFVGIGELFF.

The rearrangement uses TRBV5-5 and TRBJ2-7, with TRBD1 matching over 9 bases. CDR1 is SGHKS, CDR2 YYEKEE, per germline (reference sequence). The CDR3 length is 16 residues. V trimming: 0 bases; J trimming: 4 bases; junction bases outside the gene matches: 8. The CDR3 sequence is CASSLGPDRGAYEQYF. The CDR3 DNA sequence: TGTGCCAGCAGCTTGGGGCCCGACAGGGGGGCGTACGAGCAGTACTTC.

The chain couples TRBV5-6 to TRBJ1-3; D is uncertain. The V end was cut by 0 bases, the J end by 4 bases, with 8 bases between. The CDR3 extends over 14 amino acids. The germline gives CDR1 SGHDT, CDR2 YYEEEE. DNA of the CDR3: TGTGCCAGCAGCTTGGGGACTCGAGGAAACACCATATATTTT. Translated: CASSLGTRGNTIYF.

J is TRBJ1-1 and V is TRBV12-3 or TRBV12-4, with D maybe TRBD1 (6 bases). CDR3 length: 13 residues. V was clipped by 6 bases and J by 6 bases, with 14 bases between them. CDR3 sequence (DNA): TGTGCCAGCAGAGGGGGGGGGACCCCTGAAGCTTTCTTT. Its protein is CASRGGGTPEAFF.

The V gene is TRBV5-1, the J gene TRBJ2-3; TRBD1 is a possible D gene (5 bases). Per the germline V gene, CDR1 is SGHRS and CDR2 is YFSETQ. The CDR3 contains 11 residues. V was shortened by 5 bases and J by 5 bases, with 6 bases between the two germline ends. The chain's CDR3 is CASRGLDTQYF. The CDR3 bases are TGCGCCAGCAGGGGGCTAGATACGCAGTATTTT.

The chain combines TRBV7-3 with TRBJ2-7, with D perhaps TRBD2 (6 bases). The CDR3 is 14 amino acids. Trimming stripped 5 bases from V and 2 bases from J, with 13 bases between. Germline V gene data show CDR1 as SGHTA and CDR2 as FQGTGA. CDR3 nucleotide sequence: TGTGCCAGCAGCAGCTACGGGGGAACCTACGAGCAGTACTTC. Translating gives CASSSYGGTYEQYF.

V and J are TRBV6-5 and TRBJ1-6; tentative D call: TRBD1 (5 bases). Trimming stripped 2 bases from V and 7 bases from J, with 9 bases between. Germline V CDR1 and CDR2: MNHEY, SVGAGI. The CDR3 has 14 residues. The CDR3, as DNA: TGTGCCAGCAGTTACGCGCAGGGCAATTCACCCCTCCACTTT. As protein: CASSYAQGNSPLHF.

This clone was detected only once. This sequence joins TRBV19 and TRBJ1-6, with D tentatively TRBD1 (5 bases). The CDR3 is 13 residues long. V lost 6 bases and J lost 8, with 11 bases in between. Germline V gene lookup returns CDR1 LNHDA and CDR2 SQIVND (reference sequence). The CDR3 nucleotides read TGTGCCAGTAGACTCCAGGGTGATTCACCCCTCCACTTT. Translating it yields CASRLQGDSPLHF.

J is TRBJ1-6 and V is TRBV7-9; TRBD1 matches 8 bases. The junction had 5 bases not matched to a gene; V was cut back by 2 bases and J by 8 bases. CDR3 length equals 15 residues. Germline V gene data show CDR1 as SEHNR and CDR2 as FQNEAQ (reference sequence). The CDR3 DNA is TGTGCCAGCAGCTTATCGACAGGGGTAGATTCACCCCTCCACTTT. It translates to CASSLSTGVDSPLHF.

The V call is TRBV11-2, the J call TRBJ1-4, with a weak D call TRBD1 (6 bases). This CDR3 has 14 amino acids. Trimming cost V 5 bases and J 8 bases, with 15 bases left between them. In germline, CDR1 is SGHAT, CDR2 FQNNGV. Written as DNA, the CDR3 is TGTGCCAGCAGCCCAACAGGGAGCAGGGAAAAACTGTTTTTT. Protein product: CASSPTGSREKLFF.

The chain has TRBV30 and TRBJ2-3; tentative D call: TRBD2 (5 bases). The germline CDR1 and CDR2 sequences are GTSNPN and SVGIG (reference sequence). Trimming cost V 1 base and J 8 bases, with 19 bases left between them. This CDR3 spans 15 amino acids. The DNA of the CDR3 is TGTGCCTGGAGTGGTCTGGTATCAGTCCGGGGTACGCAGTATTTT. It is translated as CAWSGLVSVRGTQYF.